This T cell receptor (beta chain) originates from a study of cytomegalovirus exposure and HLA in healthy donors. Turning to the study itself: According to later analysis, the same platform produced the 100 to 150 validation and several hundred first-cohort repertoires. Whole-study findings and limits: While the bulk of TCR sequences proved rare, some public TCRs turned up in many donors. The authors listed over 150 TCR beta chains as cytomegalovirus-associated. Both high specificity and high sensitivity reportedly marked the classifier's diagnosis of cytomegalovirus status.

On this clone: Its target is not known.

The protocol was immunoSEQ multiplex PCR, while the TCRdb copy is restricted to in-frame clones and leaves out a portion. The sample lists some 170,000 clones; roughly 86% were seen once. This sequence was found in a young man in good health and CMV-seropositive. Sequencing was carried out using PBMCs.

CDR3 amino acids: CASSLMFRGKGYTF. In DNA form, the CDR3 reads TGTGCCAGCAGCTTAATGTTCAGGGGTAAAGGCTACACCTTC. The rearrangement uses TRBV7-2 and TRBJ1-2; a possible D gene is TRBD1 (6 bases). V dropped 2 bases and J dropped 8 bases, with 15 bases sitting between them. CDR3 length: 14 residues. The germline gives CDR1 SGHTA, CDR2 FQGNSA.